This paragraph reports one T cell receptor beta chain. The target of this receptor is not known. No base-level quality is on record; no much larger clone is a single base apart. TCRbeta CDR3 regions were amplified from genomic DNA using the immunoSEQ Assay, a bias-controlled multiplex PCR. In the source study's methods: The number of nucleated cells in each sample was estimated from the amplification of reference gene primers within the assay. Sequence reads were collapsed and filtered to measure the absolute abundance of every unique TCRbeta CDR3 rearrangement. For each sample, productive Simpson clonality was calculated as the square root of Simpson's diversity index across productive rearrangements. TCRdb holds this immuneACCESS table with in-frame rearrangements only. Some clones are missing; in checked studies, unresolved V genes explain under half, and the rest has no known cause. V and J calls and clone size follow that table, whereas D and trimming were derived from the DNA. Within this sample are approximately 77,000 clones, with 80% to 90% of them counted one time only. Of the sample, over 15% is held by the ten largest clones.

Each collaborating institution followed its own protocols to collect whole blood in K2EDTA tubes. For TCRbeta analysis, collaborators shipped samples as frozen whole blood, isolated PBMCs, or DNA extracted from either of those sample types. Trimmed from V: 8 bases; trimmed from J: 8 bases; junction bases lacking a gene match: 4. Including the terminal cysteine and phenylalanine, the CDR3 comprises 12 residues. Just CDR3 DNA is preserved here, 36 bases in frame from base 1. This entry comes from a study of blood T cell repertoires in COVID-19 (TCRdb year 2020). For the wider study: Samples from collaborators originated in the United States, Italy and Spain and spanned both the acute and convalescent phases of COVID-19. Where HLA class I and class II types were available, the types were taken from metadata supplied by the sample provider, not from assay-based typing. Nearly every sample came with metadata listing a de-identified subject ID, COVID-19 status, age in years and sex. Samples were obtained from the ongoing ImmuneRACE study (first 160 participants) and from over 1,000 subjects provided by 6 global collaborators. The material from the prospective study consisted of cDNA or gDNA derived from T cells, B-cell-depleted T cells, or PBMCs. The repertoires were made available in a free public database intended to serve as a resource for research on the immune response to SARS-CoV-2. Subjects who had been exposed to COVID-19, were actively infected with it, or had recovered from it provided the deeply sampled blood TCRbeta repertoires that made up the dataset.

The paper's findings and limits, for the study overall: How much clinical and demographic metadata was included differed by source and by participant, and the metadata was provided uncurated.

The sequence joins TRBV23-1 to TRBJ2-1, with 9 middle bases fitting TRBD1. TRBV23-1 is an open reading frame whose function is uncertain. Sequenced sample: peripheral blood. This sequence originates from a woman aged 60-70 years with acute or convalescent COVID-19. The DNA reads TGCGCCAGCGACACAGGGGGCGATGAGCAGTTCTTC. The encoded protein is CASDTGGDEQFF.